The 20 T cell receptor beta chains below come from one sample, sequenced in a study of shared clonotypes between healthy human individuals (dated by TCRdb to between 2020 and 2021). The receptor library was made with the immunoSEQ multiplex PCR assay. Entries here come from immuneACCESS through TCRdb and include only in-frame sequences with V and J called. Some clones fail to appear in such tables; in the studies checked, an unresolved V gene covers under half of the shortfall, and the cause of the remainder is unknown. Within this sample are approximately 640,000 clones, with around 72% of them counted one time only. 1.8% of the sample is taken by the ten largest. Sequencing was carried out using memory CD4+ T cells sorted from blood. The cell subset or site tag for this specimen amounts to: CD45RA-negative fraction. Receptors were obtained from a woman aged 25 to 39 in good health.

V and J are TRBV19 and TRBJ1-2, with 7 bases identical to TRBD1. The germline V gene has CDR1 LNHDA and CDR2 SQIVND (reference sequence). The CDR3 runs 16 residues. The trim removed 2 bases at V and 2 bases at J, leaving 8 bases unmatched. The CDR3 DNA follows: TGTGCCAGTAGTATAAGGCTGGGGACAGAAAACTATGGCTACACCTTC. Amino acids: CASSIRLGTENYGYTF.

The rearrangement uses TRBV9 and TRBJ1-4, with D maybe TRBD1 (5 bases). CDR3 size: 16 residues. Germline lookup yields CDR1 SGDLS and CDR2 YYNGEE. V lost 4 bases to trimming and J lost 4 bases, with 17 bases between them. CDR3 amino acids: CASSPRSGERNEKLFF. The CDR3 DNA sequence: TGTGCCAGCAGCCCCCGCTCGGGGGAACGTAATGAAAAACTGTTTTTT.

The rearrangement uses TRBV5-1 and TRBJ1-1; D possibly corresponds to TRBD1 (5 bases). Trimming pared 5 bases from V and 1 base from J, leaving 12 bases between. The CDR3 loop spans 14 amino acids. Germline V gives CDR1 SGHRS, CDR2 YFSETQ. CDR3 nucleotides: TGCGCCAGCAGGTCTCAGGGCCCGAACACTGAAGCTTTCTTT. Its translation: CASRSQGPNTEAFF.

This rearrangement joins TRBV6-1 to TRBJ1-2; 11 bases agree with TRBD1. CDR1 is MNHNS and CDR2 is SASEGT in the germline V gene. This CDR3 is built from 15 residues. J was trimmed by 2 bases and V by 3 bases; bases with no gene match: 2. Here the CDR3 DNA reads TGTGCCAGCAGTGAGGGGACAGGGGGAAACTATGGCTACACCTTC. Translated: CASSEGTGGNYGYTF.

The DNA of the CDR3 is TGTGCCAGCAGTGCACTCGACAGGGCCTACGAGCAGTACTTC. Translating gives CASSALDRAYEQYF. This chain connects TRBV27 to TRBJ2-7; TRBD1 matches at 7 bases. The CDR3 has 14 residues. Germline CDR1 reads MNHEY; CDR2 reads SMNVEV (reference sequence). V was pared by 5 bases and J by 2 bases, with 6 bases of the junction left unmatched.

The chain carries TRBV11-2 and TRBJ2-2; TRBD1 might be the D (6 bases). V lost 8 bases to trimming and J lost 4 bases, with 14 bases between them. CDR1 SGHAT and CDR2 FQNNGV come from the germline V gene. CDR3 length: 14 residues. The CDR3 DNA reads TGTGCCAGCGCTTTGCAGGGGACCACCGGGGAGCTGTTTTTT. This sequence encodes CASALQGTTGELFF. Supplemented by reference TRBV11-2 and TRBJ2-2, the full variable domain reads EAGVAQSPRYKIIEKRQSVAFWCNPISGHATLYWYQQILGQGPKLLIQFQNNGVVDDSQLPKDRFSAERLKGVDSTLKIQPAKLEDSAVYLCASALQGTTGELFFGEGSRLTVL.

This chain joins TRBV28 and TRBJ2-1, with D unclear. Germline CDR1 and CDR2: MDHEN and SYDVKM. Trimming shortened V by 3 bases and J by 9 bases, and 15 bases separated the two germline ends. CDR3 length: 14 residues. DNA for the CDR3: TGTGCCAGCAGTTTGCTGAACCGGGCAATTGAGCAGTTCTTC. Translated: CASSLLNRAIEQFF.

This chain connects TRBV27 to TRBJ2-1; 10 bases fit TRBD2. The CDR3 sequence is 15 residues long. Losses at the gene ends were 2 bases for V and 10 bases for J; bases not matched to a gene: 8. CDR1 is MNHEY, CDR2 SMNVEV, per germline (reference sequence). In DNA, the CDR3 is TGTGCCAGCAGTTTAAACCTAGCGGGAGAAAGGGAGCAGTTCTTC. Translating it yields CASSLNLAGEREQFF.

This chain connects TRBV7-9 to TRBJ2-3, with 8 bases aligning to TRBD2. This CDR3 spans 15 amino acids. Trimming took 6 bases from V and 6 from J; bases not matched to a gene: 11. Germline V gene sequence: CDR1 SEHNR, CDR2 FQNEAQ (reference sequence). The CDR3 loop is CASSHLISGVDTQYF. The CDR3, as DNA: TGTGCCAGCAGTCATCTTATTAGCGGGGTGGATACGCAGTATTTT.

V and J are TRBV19 and TRBJ1-4; no definite D call. Trimming took off 3 bases at V and 8 bases at J, with 13 bases between the two ends. CDR3 size: 14 residues. Germline lookup yields CDR1 LNHDA and CDR2 SQIVND (reference sequence). CDR3 in amino acids: CASSIIGPGEKLFF. The CDR3 nucleotides are TGTGCCAGTAGTATTATAGGGCCTGGCGAAAAACTGTTTTTT.

This rearrangement joins TRBV10-2 to TRBJ2-3, with 7 bases fitting TRBD2. Germline V gene sequence: CDR1 WSHSY, CDR2 SAAADI. The ends lost 6 bases at V and 2 bases at J; junction bases unmatched: 8. This CDR3 spans 15 amino acids. The CDR3 DNA sequence: TGCGCCAGCAGGAGCGGGACCACTTACACAGATACGCAGTATTTT. This gives the protein CASRSGTTYTDTQYF.

This clone has only one observation. The J gene is TRBJ1-1, the V gene TRBV6-4; D not certain. This CDR3 is 14 amino acids long. V was clipped by 2 bases and J by 3 bases, with 10 bases between them. CDR1 is MRHNA, CDR2 SNTAGT, per germline. The CDR3 sequence: CASSDGTGYTEAFF. The CDR3 bases are TGTGCCAGCAGTGACGGTACGGGTTACACTGAAGCTTTCTTT.

A few counts support this clone. CDR3: CSARVLDGQYF. CDR3 bases: TGCAGTGCTAGAGTTCTAGATGGGCAGTACTTC. V gene TRBV20-1 combines with J gene TRBJ2-7; no firm D call. This CDR3 contains 11 residues. From germline, CDR1 is DFQATT and CDR2 SNEGSKA (reference sequence). Trimming removed 1 base at V and 9 bases at J, with 10 bases between.

The chain carries TRBV19 and TRBJ2-1; D is ambiguous. The CDR3 has 13 amino acids. Trimming pared 7 bases from V and 8 bases from J, leaving 15 bases between. Germline values: CDR1 LNHDA, CDR2 SQIVND (reference sequence). Written as DNA, the CDR3 is TGTGCCAGTAAAATGATGGTTGGGGATGAGCAGTTCTTC. It translates to CASKMMVGDEQFF.

This chain links TRBV7-8 with TRBJ1-2; no clear D gene. V gave up 5 bases and J gave up 4 bases, with 14 bases separating them. From germline, CDR1 is SGHVS and CDR2 FQNEAQ. CDR3 length equals 14 residues. The CDR3: CASSPRSRSYGYTF. The CDR3 coding sequence is TGTGCCAGCAGCCCTCGATCGAGGAGCTATGGCTACACCTTC.

The CDR3 DNA sequence: TGTGCCAGCAGCTTAGCGGGAGGGCAGGGGAATGAGCAGTTCTTC. Translating gives CASSLAGGQGNEQFF. This rearrangement joins TRBV11-2 to TRBJ2-1; 8 nucleotides align to TRBD2. This CDR3 is 15 amino acids long. Germline CDR1 is SGHAT and CDR2 is FQNNGV. V was clipped by 1 base and J by 7 bases; unmatched bases: 6. The full variable domain, rest sourced from reference TRBV11-2 and TRBJ2-1, is EAGVAQSPRYKIIEKRQSVAFWCNPISGHATLYWYQQILGQGPKLLIQFQNNGVVDDSQLPKDRFSAERLKGVDSTLKIQPAKLEDSAVYLCASSLAGGQGNEQFFGPGTRLTVL.

The chain links TRBV5-6 to TRBJ1-2, with D perhaps TRBD1 (5 bases). The germline gives CDR1 SGHDT, CDR2 YYEEEE. Trimming stripped 2 bases from V and 4 bases from J, with 12 bases between. The CDR3 sequence is 14 residues long. The CDR3 DNA follows: TGTGCCAGCAGCTTTCATCGGGGCGTCTATGGCTACACCTTC. Encoded protein: CASSFHRGVYGYTF.

Details on this clone: A read error is likely, as this CDR3 ends without the conserved phenylalanine or tryptophan. Because the CDR3's place on the DNA is in doubt, the DNA is left out and the CDR3 is given as listed by TCRdb. The chain employs TRBV20-1 and TRBJ1-1. From its first to its last residue, the CDR3 has 9 amino acids. CDR1 is DFQATT and CDR2 is SNEGSKA in the germline V gene (reference sequence). The CDR3 loop is CSASATSEV.

CDR3 region: CASSYNRDTSMGETQYF. The CDR3 DNA reads as TGCGCCAGCAGCTATAACCGGGACACCTCAATGGGGGAGACCCAGTACTTC. J is TRBJ2-5 and V is TRBV5-1; D perhaps matches TRBD1 (6 bases). CDR3 length: 17 amino acids. Germline-derived CDR1 and CDR2 are SGHRS and YFSETQ. Trimming cost V 3 bases and J 5 bases, with 23 bases left between them.

V usage is TRBV27 and J usage is TRBJ2-3; 9 bases align to TRBD2. The CDR3 is made up of 15 amino acids. Germline trimming cut 2 bases from V and 3 bases from J; bases unmatched to any gene: 3. In germline, CDR1 is MNHEY, CDR2 SMNVEV (reference sequence). CDR3: CASSLRAGGTDTQYF. The DNA for the CDR3 is TGTGCCAGCAGTTTACGAGCGGGAGGTACAGATACGCAGTATTTT.